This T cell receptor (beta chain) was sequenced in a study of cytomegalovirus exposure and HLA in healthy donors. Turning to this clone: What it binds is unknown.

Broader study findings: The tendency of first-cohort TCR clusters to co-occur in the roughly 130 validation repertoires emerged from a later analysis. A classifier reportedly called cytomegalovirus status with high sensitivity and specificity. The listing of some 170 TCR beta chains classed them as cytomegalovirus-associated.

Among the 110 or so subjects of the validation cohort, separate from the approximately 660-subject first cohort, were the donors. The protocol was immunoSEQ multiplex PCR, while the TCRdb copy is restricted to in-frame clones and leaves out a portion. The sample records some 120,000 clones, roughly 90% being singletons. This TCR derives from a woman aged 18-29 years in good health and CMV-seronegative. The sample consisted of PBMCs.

The CDR3 DNA sequence: TGTGCCAGCAGCGTGACTAGCGGGAATTCCTACAATGAGCAGTTCTTC. Its protein is CASSVTSGNSYNEQFF. The gene calls are TRBV9 and TRBJ2-1; the match to TRBD2 covers 11 bases. In germline, CDR1 is SGDLS, CDR2 YYNGEE. The V gene end was trimmed by 2 bases and the J gene end by 1 base; junction bases not matched to a gene: 2. The CDR3 extends over 16 amino acids.